A selection of T cell receptor beta chains follows, all from one sample in a study of cytotoxic CD8 clonotypes in ibrutinib-treated CLL. TCRdb's table, derived via immunoSEQ multiplex PCR, lists solely in-frame clones and lacks some. The table includes approximately 97,000 clones, 60% to 80% detected once. Sequencing used PBMCs, obtained after 24 months of ibrutinib treatment. The receptor set was obtained from a human donor with chronic lymphocytic leukemia. CDR3s include the opening cysteine and the closing phenylalanine or tryptophan. The D gene is left open where the match is weak. Clone sizes are given selectively: once, few, many, or a class where the clone is expanded.

d_gene: TRBD2
abundance: NA
j_gene: TRBJ2-7
v_gene: TRBV7-3
CDR3aa: CASSWNPSGSYEQYF
CDR3nt: TGTGCCAGCAGCTGGAATCCTAGCGGGAGCTACGAGCAGTACTTC

d_gene: NA
abundance: NA
j_gene: TRBJ1-1
v_gene: TRBV6-4
CDR3aa: CASSDGVGTEAFF
CDR3nt: TGTGCCAGCAGTGACGGGGTAGGCACTGAAGCTTTCTTT

d_gene: NA
abundance: few
j_gene: TRBJ1-3
v_gene: TRBV11-3
CDR3aa: CASSLSRTGNTIYF
CDR3nt: TGTGCCAGCAGCTTATCCAGGACTGGAAACACCATATATTTT

d_gene: TRBD1
abundance: NA
j_gene: TRBJ2-4
v_gene: TRBV7-9
CDR3aa: CASRPAGTANIQYF
CDR3nt: TGTGCCAGCAGGCCAGCCGGGACAGCCAACATTCAGTACTTC

d_gene: NA
abundance: few
j_gene: TRBJ2-7
v_gene: TRBV13
CDR3aa: CASNSHRTYEQYF
CDR3nt: TGTGCCAGCAATAGTCACAGAACCTACGAGCAGTACTTC

d_gene: NA
abundance: NA
j_gene: TRBJ2-7
v_gene: TRBV7-2
CDR3aa: CASSTRDSSYEQYF
CDR3nt: TGTGCCAGCAGCACGCGGGACTCCTCCTACGAGCAGTACTTC

d_gene: TRBD1
abundance: NA
j_gene: TRBJ1-5
v_gene: TRBV13
CDR3aa: CASRDGTGGYQSQHF
CDR3nt: TGTGCCAGCAGGGACGGGACAGGGGGATATCAGTCACAGCATTTT

d_gene: TRBD2
abundance: once
j_gene: TRBJ2-3
v_gene: TRBV7-2
CDR3aa: CASSLVTPASGGDTQYF
CDR3nt: TGTGCCAGCAGCTTAGTTACCCCGGCTAGCGGTGGGGATACGCAGTATTTT

d_gene: TRBD1
abundance: once
j_gene: TRBJ2-7
v_gene: TRBV6-6
CDR3aa: CASSYGQGAYEQYF
CDR3nt: TGTGCCAGCAGTTACGGGCAGGGGGCCTACGAGCAGTACTTC

d_gene: TRBD2
abundance: NA
j_gene: TRBJ2-7
v_gene: TRBV27
CDR3aa: CASSFTSAAYEQYF
CDR3nt: TGTGCCAGCAGTTTCACTAGCGCCGCCTACGAGCAGTACTTC

d_gene: NA
abundance: once
j_gene: TRBJ1-1
v_gene: TRBV7-2
CDR3aa: CASSPARSANTEAFF
CDR3nt: TGTGCCAGCAGCCCCGCCCGCAGTGCGAACACTGAAGCTTTCTTT

d_gene: NA
abundance: NA
j_gene: TRBJ1-6
v_gene: TRBV19
CDR3aa: CASSIPTGANSPLHF
CDR3nt: TGTGCCAGTAGTATACCCACCGGGGCTAATTCACCCCTCCACTTT

d_gene: NA
abundance: NA
j_gene: TRBJ1-4
v_gene: TRBV5-1
CDR3aa: CASSLTQHFNEKLFF
CDR3nt: TGCGCCAGCAGCTTGACGCAGCACTTCAATGAAAAACTGTTTTTT

d_gene: NA
abundance: NA
j_gene: TRBJ2-5
v_gene: TRBV5-1
CDR3aa: CASSLGGVDETQYF
CDR3nt: TGCGCCAGCAGCTTGGGAGGAGTCGATGAGACCCAGTACTTC

d_gene: NA
abundance: once
j_gene: TRBJ2-7
v_gene: TRBV4-1
CDR3aa: CASSPPSGYEQYF
CDR3nt: TGCGCCAGCAGCCCACCTTCGGGCTACGAGCAGTACTTC

d_gene: TRBD1
abundance: NA
j_gene: TRBJ1-4
v_gene: TRBV6-6
CDR3aa: CASSSSGTGDEKLFF
CDR3nt: TGTGCCAGCAGTTCGTCCGGGACAGGGGATGAAAAACTGTTTTTT

d_gene: TRBD2
abundance: once
j_gene: TRBJ2-2
v_gene: TRBV4-1
CDR3aa: CASSQDLEREGTGELFF
CDR3nt: TGCGCCAGCAGCCAAGATCTGGAACGGGAGGGCACCGGGGAGCTGTTTTTT

d_gene: NA
abundance: NA
j_gene: TRBJ2-1
v_gene: TRBV29-1
CDR3aa: CSVEGSRDMSSYNEQFF
CDR3nt: TGCAGCGTTGAGGGTTCCAGGGATATGAGCTCCTACAATGAGCAGTTCTTC

d_gene: TRBD1
abundance: NA
j_gene: TRBJ1-2
v_gene: TRBV7-2
CDR3aa: CASNKQGATGYTF
CDR3nt: TGTGCCAGCAACAAACAGGGGGCGACCGGCTACACCTTC

d_gene: TRBD2
abundance: NA
j_gene: TRBJ2-1
v_gene: TRBV18
CDR3aa: CASSPGLGSNEQFF
CDR3nt: TGTGCCAGCTCACCGGGACTAGGATCCAATGAGCAGTTCTTC

d_gene: TRBD1
abundance: NA
j_gene: TRBJ1-5
v_gene: TRBV5-4
CDR3aa: CASSRLTGVSRNQPQHF
CDR3nt: TGTGCCAGCAGTCGACTGACAGGGGTGAGCCGCAATCAGCCCCAGCATTTT

d_gene: NA
abundance: NA
j_gene: TRBJ2-3
v_gene: TRBV5-1
CDR3aa: CASSTQGTSTDTQYF
CDR3nt: TGCGCCAGCAGCACACAGGGGACTAGCACAGATACGCAGTATTTT